Listed below are T cell receptor beta chains from one sample, sequenced in a study of vaccination and CD4 T cells after COVID-19. TCRdb independently ran MiXCR on the PCR reads; one entry per CDR3 protein. The profile shows about 20,000 distinct CDR3 sequences, over 40% of them singletons. No antigen has been identified for these receptors. Sequencing used CD4+ T cells from blood, cultured in vitro. These receptors all stem from a human donor who had recovered from COVID-19. The CDR3 runs from the conserved cysteine through the conserved F or W. Fields, in order: clone size, D gene, V gene, J gene, CDR3 protein, CDR3 DNA. The D gene is left open where the match is weak. Part of the rows lack a size; the others show once, few, many or a class for expanded clones.

NA	NA	TRBV6-1	TRBJ1-5	CASSDNTRAGHNQPQHF	TGTGCCAGCAGTGATAATACCCGGGCAGGGCATAATCAGCCCCAGCATTTT
few	NA	TRBV19	TRBJ1-2	CASSNPNGQRGYGYTF	TGTGCCAGTAGTAACCCTAACGGACAGCGGGGATATGGCTACACCTTC
NA	NA	TRBV28	TRBJ1-2	CASSPSGIPLF	TGTGCCAGCAGTCCGTCCGGGATTCCTCTTTTC
NA	NA	TRBV19	TRBJ1-5	CASSTGRAVDQPQHF	TGTGCCAGTAGTACCGGGCGCGCGGTAGATCAGCCCCAGCATTTT
NA	TRBD2	TRBV7-3	TRBJ2-7	CASKLERGGNEQYF	TGTGCCAGCAAATTAGAGCGGGGGGGCAACGAGCAGTACTTC
NA	NA	TRBV6-1	TRBJ1-1	CASSEARGGTEAFF	TGTGCCAGCAGTGAAGCGCGAGGGGGCACTGAAGCTTTCTTT
NA	TRBD1	TRBV20-1	TRBJ1-1	CSASHPGQGDTEAFF	TGCAGTGCTAGCCACCCGGGACAGGGGGACACTGAAGCTTTCTTT
NA	TRBD1	TRBV2	TRBJ1-6	CACRDSYNSPLHF	TGTGCCTGCCGGGACAGCTATAATTCACCCCTCCACTTT
few	NA	TRBV14	TRBJ1-1	CASSRGIYLGAEAFF	TGTGCCAGCAGCCGGGGAATTTATCTGGGTGCTGAAGCTTTCTTT
NA	TRBD2	TRBV20-1	TRBJ2-7	CSARDRASGRPPYEQYF	TGCAGTGCTAGAGATCGGGCTAGCGGGAGGCCTCCGTACGAGCAGTACTTC
few	NA	TRBV6-5	TRBJ1-2	CASSYVPGANFYGYTF	TGTGCCAGCAGTTACGTTCCGGGGGCAAATTTCTATGGCTACACCTTC
NA	NA	TRBV18	TRBJ2-1	CASSRQAGTARNEQFF	TGTGCCAGCTCAAGGCAGGCGGGAACGGCCCGTAATGAGCAGTTCTTC